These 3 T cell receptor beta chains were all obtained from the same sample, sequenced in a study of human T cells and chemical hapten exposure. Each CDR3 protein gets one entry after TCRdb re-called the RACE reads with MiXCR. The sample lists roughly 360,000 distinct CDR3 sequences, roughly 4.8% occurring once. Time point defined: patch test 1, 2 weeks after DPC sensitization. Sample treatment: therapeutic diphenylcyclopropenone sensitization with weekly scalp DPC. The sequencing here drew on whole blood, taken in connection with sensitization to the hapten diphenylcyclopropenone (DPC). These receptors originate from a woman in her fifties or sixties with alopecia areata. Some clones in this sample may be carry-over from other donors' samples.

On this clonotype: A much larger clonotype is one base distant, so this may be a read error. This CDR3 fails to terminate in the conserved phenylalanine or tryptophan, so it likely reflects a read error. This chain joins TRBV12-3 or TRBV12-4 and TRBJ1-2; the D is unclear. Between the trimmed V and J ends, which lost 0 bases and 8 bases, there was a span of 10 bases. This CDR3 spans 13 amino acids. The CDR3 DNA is TGTGCCAGCAGTTTAGCGCGCAGGCGGGGCTACACCTCC. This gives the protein CASSLARRRGYTS.

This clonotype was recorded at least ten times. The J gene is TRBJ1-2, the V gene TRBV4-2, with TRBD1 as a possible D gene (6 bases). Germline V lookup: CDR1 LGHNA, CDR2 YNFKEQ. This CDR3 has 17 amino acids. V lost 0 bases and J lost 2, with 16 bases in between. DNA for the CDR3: TGTGCCAGCAGCCAAGATCTGCAGGGGAGGCCCAACTATGGCTACACCTTC. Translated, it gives CASSQDLQGRPNYGYTF.

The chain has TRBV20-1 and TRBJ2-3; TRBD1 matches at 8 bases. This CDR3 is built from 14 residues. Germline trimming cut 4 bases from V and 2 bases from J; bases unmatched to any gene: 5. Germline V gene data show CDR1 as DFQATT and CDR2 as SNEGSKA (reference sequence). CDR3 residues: CSANRQGTTDTQYF. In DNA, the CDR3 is TGCAGTGCTAACCGACAGGGGACCACAGATACGCAGTATTTT.